The 25 T cell receptor beta chains given below trace back to one sample, sequenced in a study of post-analysis software for immune sequencing data. The TCR beta cDNA libraries carried unique molecular identifiers. MiXCR was run by TCRdb on the PCR reads, yielding one entry per CDR3 protein. The sample consists of under 900,000 distinct CDR3 sequences, roughly 50% of them appearing once. The study's findings and limits: Patients showed TRBV5-6, TRBV5-1 and TRBV20-1 among five TRBV segments more frequent than in controls.

No antigens are known for them. Source material: blood. These receptors all stem from a girl aged 10-17 years with multiple sclerosis.

This chain joins TRBV12-3 or TRBV12-4 and TRBJ2-7, with D tentatively TRBD2 (6 bases). V was pared by 3 bases and J by 0 bases, with 15 bases between. This CDR3 is 16 amino acids long. This CDR3 reads CASSLGRGRVSYEQYF. The CDR3 DNA follows: TGTGCCAGCAGTTTGGGGCGGGGCAGGGTCTCCTACGAGCAGTACTTC.

This chain joins TRBV29-1 and TRBJ2-7, with 7 bases aligning to TRBD1. The CDR3 contains 14 residues. Germline CDR1 SQVTM, CDR2 ANQGSEA. V was pared by 6 bases and J by 3 bases, with 11 bases of the junction left unmatched. CDR3 residues: CSVVTGVSDYEQYF. In nucleotides, the CDR3 is TGCAGCGTCGTAACAGGGGTGAGCGACTACGAGCAGTACTTC.

This chain joins TRBV7-3 and TRBJ2-5, with 7 nucleotides matching TRBD1. The CDR3 has 18 amino acids. The junction had 18 bases not matched to a gene; V was cut back by 6 bases and J by 2 bases. The germline V gene has CDR1 SGHTA and CDR2 FQGTGA. The CDR3 DNA is TGTGCCAGCAGTCGACTGGGACCGGGACAGTGGAAACAAGAGACCCAGTACTTC. Protein product: CASSRLGPGQWKQETQYF.

Note on this clonotype: One end of the junction varies from germline; a read error may be responsible. The rearrangement links TRBV20-1 to TRBJ2-3; D possibly matches TRBD1 or TRBD2 (7 bases each). The CDR3 has 15 amino acids. The germline gives CDR1 DFQATT, CDR2 SNEGSKA (reference sequence). The CDR3 loop reads CSATQGQTSIDTQYF. The CDR3 region has the DNA TGCAGTGCTACCCAGGGACAGACTAGCATAGATACGCAGTATTTT.

This clonotype occurred a few times. The genes are TRBV29-1 and TRBJ1-2; D remains unclear. Germline V gives CDR1 SQVTM, CDR2 ANQGSEA. Trimming left V 4 bases short and J 0 bases short, with 15 bases between. The CDR3 is 15 amino acids. This chain's CDR3 is CSVAGSGPSNYGYTF. The CDR3 DNA sequence: TGCAGCGTTGCTGGCTCCGGGCCATCTAACTATGGCTACACCTTC.

This chain links TRBV29-1 with TRBJ2-1; 7 nucleotides agree with TRBD1. Trimming at V came to 6 bases and at J to 7 bases, leaving 6 bases not matched to a gene. The CDR3 extends over 12 amino acids. Germline CDR1 and CDR2: SQVTM and ANQGSEA. The CDR3 DNA sequence: TGCAGCGTGGAACAGGGGCCGAATGAGCAGTTCTTC. Translated: CSVEQGPNEQFF.

The genes are TRBV19 and TRBJ2-1, with 9 positions matching TRBD2. The J call may be faulty, since TRBJ2-7 better matches the DNA end. The germline CDR1 and CDR2 sequences are LNHDA and SQIVND (reference sequence). CDR3 length equals 15 residues. The CDR3 bases are TGTGCCAGTAGTATCGTCGCGGGAGGGCGGAACGAGCAGTACTTC. This encodes CASSIVAGGRNEQYF.

This clonotype was seen just once. The chain has TRBV7-2 and TRBJ1-5; 9 positions agree with TRBD1. The V gene's germline CDR1 is SGHTA and CDR2 FQGNSA. Trimming took 7 bases from V and 1 from J; bases not matched to a gene: 5. This CDR3 has 15 amino acids. The CDR3 sequence is CASNSGQGSNQPQHF. The DNA of the CDR3 is TGTGCCAGCAACTCGGGACAGGGAAGCAATCAGCCCCAGCATTTT.

The rearrangement uses TRBV5-6 and TRBJ2-2; D is undetermined. The CDR3 totals 16 residues. Trimming shortened V by 0 bases and J by 1 base, and 10 bases separated the two germline ends. Germline CDR1 reads SGHDT; CDR2 reads YYEEEE. The CDR3 reads CASSLESRLNTGELFF. The CDR3 DNA sequence: TGTGCCAGCAGCTTGGAGTCCCGACTGAACACCGGGGAGCTGTTTTTT.

The chain is built from TRBV7-6 and TRBJ1-1; 7 positions agree with TRBD1. This CDR3 has 14 residues. Unmatched junction bases numbered 4, after V lost 5 bases and J lost 1 base. The germline CDR1 and CDR2 sequences are SGHVS and FNYEAQ. As DNA, the CDR3 is TGTGCCAGCAGCCGACAGGGATCGAACACTGAAGCTTTCTTT. This codes for CASSRQGSNTEAFF.

This chain joins TRBV7-9 and TRBJ2-3, with TRBD1 identical over 8 bases. J gave up 4 bases and V 5 bases, and 11 bases lay outside the gene matches. The CDR3 consists of 16 residues. Germline V gene data show CDR1 as SEHNR and CDR2 as FQNEAQ (reference sequence). The CDR3 reads CASSGCRGQGADTQYF. In DNA form, the CDR3 reads TGTGCCAGCAGCGGTTGCAGGGGGCAAGGTGCAGATACGCAGTATTTT.

The chain joins TRBV29-1 to TRBJ2-7; TRBD2 matches 10 bases. This CDR3 is 12 amino acids long. V lost 6 bases, J lost 4 bases, and 3 bases stayed unmatched. Germline CDR1 is SQVTM and CDR2 is ANQGSEA. The CDR3 protein is CSVGTSEYEQYF. CDR3 bases: TGCAGCGTGGGGACTAGCGAGTACGAGCAGTACTTC.

Concerning this clonotype itself: At one of its ends the junction is not consistent with the germline gene, which may arise from a read error. The genes are TRBV15 and TRBJ2-7; 9 bases fit TRBD1. Germline CDR1 LNHNV, CDR2 YYDKDF (reference sequence). The length of the CDR3 is 17 residues. CDR3 residues: CATSRDRRDRDSYEQYF. The CDR3 nucleotides are TGCGCCACCAGCAGAGATCGCCGGGACAGGGACTCCTACGAGCAGTACTTC.

The rearrangement uses TRBV4-2 and TRBJ1-1; no clear D gene. The CDR3 is 12 amino acids. Trimming removed 2 bases from V and 5 bases from J, with 6 bases in between. CDR1 and CDR2 from the germline V gene are LGHNA and YNFKEQ. CDR3 protein: CASSQSGTEAFF. CDR3 nucleotides: TGTGCCAGCAGCCAATCCGGTACTGAAGCTTTCTTT.

The genes are TRBV12-3 or TRBV12-4 and TRBJ2-1; D not certain. The germline V and J ends were trimmed by 9 bases and 0 bases, with 3 bases remaining between them. CDR3 size: 11 residues. The CDR3 loop is CASRSYNEQFF. In nucleotides, the CDR3 is TGTGCCAGTCGCTCCTACAATGAGCAGTTCTTC.

Only a few counts were recorded for this clonotype. CDR3 sequence reads: CASSAPTGTAYEQYF. Here the CDR3 DNA reads TGTGCCAGCAGTGCGCCCACCGGGACAGCCTACGAGCAGTACTTC. V gene TRBV28 combines with J gene TRBJ2-7; 7 bases are a match to TRBD1. J was trimmed by 2 bases and V by 5 bases; bases with no gene match: 9. The CDR3 has 15 residues. CDR1 is MDHEN and CDR2 is SYDVKM in the germline V gene.

This clonotype has a handful of counts. The V gene is TRBV12-3 or TRBV12-4, the J gene TRBJ2-3; D might be TRBD1 (6 bases). The CDR3 length is 15 residues. V dropped 5 bases and J dropped 1 base, with 13 bases sitting between them. The CDR3 sequence is CASSAFRGRTDTQYF. The CDR3 DNA follows: TGTGCCAGCAGTGCCTTCAGGGGACGCACAGATACGCAGTATTTT.

The chain employs TRBV6-2 or TRBV6-3 and TRBJ2-1, with 9 bases fitting TRBD1. Germline V CDR1 and CDR2: MNHEY, SVGEGT. The CDR3 spans 15 residues. V trimming: 0 bases; J trimming: 3 bases; junction bases outside the gene matches: 0. CDR3 coding DNA: TGTGCCAGCAGTTACTCGACAGGGGGCTACAATGAGCAGTTCTTC. Its translation: CASSYSTGGYNEQFF.

The rearrangement links TRBV7-9 to TRBJ2-5; possible D gene TRBD1, 5 bases. Germline assignment: CDR1 SEHNR and CDR2 FQNEAQ (reference sequence). CDR3 size: 16 residues. V gave up 3 bases and J gave up 5 bases, with 19 bases separating them. The CDR3 nucleotides read TGTGCCAGCAGCTTCGGCAGGGCGCTATCGCCGGAGACCCAGTACTTC. Protein sequence: CASSFGRALSPETQYF.

This chain links TRBV9 with TRBJ2-5; 8 nucleotides align to TRBD2. Matching the DNA end better, TRBJ2-7 makes the J call doubtful. The length of the CDR3 is 15 residues. Germline lookup yields CDR1 SGDLS and CDR2 YYNGEE. This CDR3 is CASSGSGSSTDEQYF. In nucleotides, the CDR3 is TGTGCCAGCAGCGGGAGCGGGAGCTCCACTGACGAGCAGTACTTC.

CDR3 residues: CSARGVETQYF. As DNA, the CDR3 is TGCAGTGCTAGGGGGGTGGAGACCCAGTACTTC. The chain combines TRBV20-1 with TRBJ2-5, with D perhaps being TRBD1 or TRBD2 (5 bases each). Deletions cut 3 bases from V and 5 bases from J, with 7 bases between. Per the germline V gene, CDR1 is DFQATT and CDR2 is SNEGSKA (reference sequence). CDR3 size: 11 residues.

V and J are TRBV3-1 and TRBJ1-2; possibly TRBD1 for D (5 bases). The CDR3 extends over 15 amino acids. V was cut by 1 base and J by 4 bases, with 13 bases left in between. CDR1 and CDR2 (germline): LGHDT, YNNKEL (reference sequence). DNA for the CDR3: TGTGCCAGCAGCCAAGCCCGGGACTCAGGCTATGGCTACACCTTC. This codes for CASSQARDSGYGYTF. Full variable domain (remainder filled in from reference TRBV3-1 and TRBJ1-2): DTAVSQTPKYLVTQMGNDKSIKCEQNLGHDTMYWYKQDSKKFLKIMFSYNNKELIINETVPNRFSPKSPDKAHLNLHINSLELGDSAVYFCASSQARDSGYGYTFGSGTRLTVV.

The V gene is TRBV7-3, the J gene TRBJ2-5; possibly TRBD1 or TRBD2 for D (5 bases each). The J call may be mistaken, given a closer DNA end match to TRBJ2-7. There are 13 residues in the CDR3. CDR1 and CDR2 from the germline V gene are SGHTA and FQGTGA. The CDR3 region is CASSLNGGHEQYF. CDR3 in DNA: TGTGCCAGCAGCTTAAATGGGGGTCACGAGCAGTACTTC.

The chain couples TRBV5-1 to TRBJ2-3; D is possibly TRBD2 (6 bases). Per germline, CDR1 SGHRS and CDR2 YFSETQ. The V end was cut by 0 bases, the J end by 5 bases, with 13 bases between. This CDR3 comprises 15 residues. In DNA form, the CDR3 reads TGCGCCAGCAGCTTGGAACTAGCTTTGGTAGATACGCAGTATTTT. Its protein product is CASSLELALVDTQYF.

The chain has TRBV7-6 and TRBJ2-7; 7 bases agree with TRBD1. Losses at the gene ends were 4 bases for V and 1 base for J; bases not matched to a gene: 4. CDR1 and CDR2 (germline): SGHVS, FNYEAQ. CDR3 length equals 14 residues. CDR3 sequence: CASSSPGQSYEQYF. CDR3 DNA: TGTGCCAGCAGCTCCCCGGGACAGTCCTACGAGCAGTACTTC.